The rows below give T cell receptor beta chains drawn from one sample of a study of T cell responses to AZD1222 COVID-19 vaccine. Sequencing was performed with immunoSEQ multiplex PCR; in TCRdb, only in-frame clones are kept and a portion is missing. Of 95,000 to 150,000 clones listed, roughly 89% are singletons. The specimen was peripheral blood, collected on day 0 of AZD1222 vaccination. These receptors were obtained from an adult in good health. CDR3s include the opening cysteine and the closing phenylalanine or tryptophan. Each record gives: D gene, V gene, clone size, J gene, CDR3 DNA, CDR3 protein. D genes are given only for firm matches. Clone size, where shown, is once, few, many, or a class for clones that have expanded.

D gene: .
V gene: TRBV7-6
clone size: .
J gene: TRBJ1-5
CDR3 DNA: TGTGCCAGCAGCCTCGGGAATAGATATAGCAATCAGCCCCAGCATTTT
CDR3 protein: CASSLGNRYSNQPQHF

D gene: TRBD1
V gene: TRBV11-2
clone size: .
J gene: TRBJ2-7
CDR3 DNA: TGTGCCAGCAGCTTGATAGGACAGGGCGTTTCCTACGAGCAGTACTTC
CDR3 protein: CASSLIGQGVSYEQYF

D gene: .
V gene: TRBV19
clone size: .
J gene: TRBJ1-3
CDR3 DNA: TGTGCCAGTAGTATTGAATCGAGCCCTACTATCTCTGGAAACACCATATATTTT
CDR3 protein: CASSIESSPTISGNTIYF

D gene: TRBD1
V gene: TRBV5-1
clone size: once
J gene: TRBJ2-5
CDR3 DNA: TGCGCCAGCAGCCTACAGGGGAGCCGAGAGACCCAGTACTTC
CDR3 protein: CASSLQGSRETQYF

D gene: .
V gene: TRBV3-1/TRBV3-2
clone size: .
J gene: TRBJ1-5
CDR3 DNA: TGTGCCAGCAGCCGGGAGGGTTATAGCAATCAGCCCCAGCATTTT
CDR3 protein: CASSREGYSNQPQHF

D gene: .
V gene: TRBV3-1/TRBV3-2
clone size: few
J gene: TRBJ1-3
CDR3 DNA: TGTGCCAGCAGCCAAGGGCAGGGACGTGGAAACACCATATATTTT
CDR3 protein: CASSQGQGRGNTIYF

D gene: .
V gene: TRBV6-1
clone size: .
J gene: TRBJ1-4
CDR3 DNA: TGTGCCAGCAGTGAAGGGTGGGGGGGGACTAATGAAAAACTGTTTTTT
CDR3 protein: CASSEGWGGTNEKLFF

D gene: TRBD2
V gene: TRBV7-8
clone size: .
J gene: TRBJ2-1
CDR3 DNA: TGTGCCAGCAGCTTGGGACTAGCGGGAGTGGAGTTCTTC
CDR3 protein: CASSLGLAGVEFF

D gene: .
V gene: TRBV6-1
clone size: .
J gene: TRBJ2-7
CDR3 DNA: TGTGCCAGCAGTGACGCCGTGCCTGGGCAGTACTTC
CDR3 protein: CASSDAVPGQYF

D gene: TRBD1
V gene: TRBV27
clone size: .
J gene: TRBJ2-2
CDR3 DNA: TGTGCCAGCGGGTCAGGGGGTCGAACCGGGGAGCTGTTTTTT
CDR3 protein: CASGSGGRTGELFF

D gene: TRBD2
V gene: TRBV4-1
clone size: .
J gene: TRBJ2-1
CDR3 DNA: TGCGCCAGCAGCCCTACTAGCGGGAGGGGGAATGAGCAGTTCTTC
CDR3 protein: CASSPTSGRGNEQFF

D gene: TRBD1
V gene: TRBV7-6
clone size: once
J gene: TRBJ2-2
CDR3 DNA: TGTGCCAGCAGCACGACAGGGTTATTAAGAACCGGGGAGCTGTTTTTT
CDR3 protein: CASSTTGLLRTGELFF

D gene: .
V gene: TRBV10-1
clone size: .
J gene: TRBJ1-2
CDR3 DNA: TGCGCCACCTCGGGCCCGGGGGCCTATGGCTACACCTTC
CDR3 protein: CATSGPGAYGYTF

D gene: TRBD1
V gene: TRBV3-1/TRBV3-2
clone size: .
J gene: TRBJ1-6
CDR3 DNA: TGTGCCAGCAGCCAAATTATGGCAGGGGGCAACTCACCCCTCCACTTT
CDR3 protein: CASSQIMAGGNSPLHF

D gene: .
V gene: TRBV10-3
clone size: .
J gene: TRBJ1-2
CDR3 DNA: TGTGCCATCAGTGATCTCGGATTAAGTGGCTACACCTTC
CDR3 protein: CAISDLGLSGYTF

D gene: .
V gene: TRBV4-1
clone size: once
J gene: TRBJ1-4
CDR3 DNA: TGCGCCAGCAGCCAGTCAGGGTCGGTCGATGAAAAACTGTTTTTT
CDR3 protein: CASSQSGSVDEKLFF

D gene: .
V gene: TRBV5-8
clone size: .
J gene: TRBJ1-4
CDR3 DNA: TGTGCCAGCAGTGGTTTCAACTTTGAAAAACTGTTTTTT
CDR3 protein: CASSGFNFEKLFF

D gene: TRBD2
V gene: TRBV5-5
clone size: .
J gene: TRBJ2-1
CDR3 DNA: TGTGCCAGCAGCTCCCTAGGACTAGCGGGAGAGCAGTTCTTC
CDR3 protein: CASSSLGLAGEQFF

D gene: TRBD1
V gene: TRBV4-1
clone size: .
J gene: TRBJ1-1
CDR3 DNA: TGCGCCAGCAGCCAAGATTGGGGACAGGGGTTTGGGAGAACAACTGAAGCTTTCTTT
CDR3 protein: CASSQDWGQGFGRTTEAFF

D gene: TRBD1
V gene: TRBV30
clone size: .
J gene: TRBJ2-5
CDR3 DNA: TGTGCCTGGAGTGAGGACAGGGGAATAGAGACCCAGTACTTC
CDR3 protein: CAWSEDRGIETQYF

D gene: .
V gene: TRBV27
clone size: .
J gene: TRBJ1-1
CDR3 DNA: TGTGCCAGCAGTTTCTCGGGGCTAGACACTGAAGCTTTCTTT
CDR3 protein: CASSFSGLDTEAFF

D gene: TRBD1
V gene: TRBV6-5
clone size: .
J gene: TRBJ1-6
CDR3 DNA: TGTGCCAGCAGAAACGGACAGGGAAGCGATTCACCCCTCCACTTT
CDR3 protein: CASRNGQGSDSPLHF

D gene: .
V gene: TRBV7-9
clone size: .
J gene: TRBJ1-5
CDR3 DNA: TGTGCCAGCAGCTTAGGGACAGCCAAAGGGCAGCCCCAGCATTTT
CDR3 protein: CASSLGTAKGQPQHF

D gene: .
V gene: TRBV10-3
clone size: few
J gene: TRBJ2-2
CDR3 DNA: TGTGCCGTAGGCTGGGGCGGGGAGCTGTTTTTT
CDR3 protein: CAVGWGGELFF

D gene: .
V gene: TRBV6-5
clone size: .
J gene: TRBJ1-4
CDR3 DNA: TGTGCCAGCAGCCGTAGGACCGTTAAGGGTGAAAAACTGTTTTTT
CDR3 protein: CASSRRTVKGEKLFF

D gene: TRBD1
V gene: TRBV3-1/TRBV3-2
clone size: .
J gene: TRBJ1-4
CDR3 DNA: TGTGCCAGCATGGCAGGGGACAGGGGGCTTTCGGGGTATAATGAAAAACTGTTTTTT
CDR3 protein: CASMAGDRGLSGYNEKLFF

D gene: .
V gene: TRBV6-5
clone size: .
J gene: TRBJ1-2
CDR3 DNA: TGTGCCAGCAGTTACTCGACTGGGGGTGCTGGCTACACCTTC
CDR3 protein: CASSYSTGGAGYTF

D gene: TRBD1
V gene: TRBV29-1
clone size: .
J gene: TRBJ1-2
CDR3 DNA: TGCAGCGCCTGGACAGGGGGCTATGGCTACACCTTC
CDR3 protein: CSAWTGGYGYTF

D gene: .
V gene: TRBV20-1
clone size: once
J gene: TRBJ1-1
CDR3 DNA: TGCAGTGCGGGGATGAACACTGAAGCTTTCTTT
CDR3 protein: CSAGMNTEAFF

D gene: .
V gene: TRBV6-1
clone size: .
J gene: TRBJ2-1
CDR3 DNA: TGTGCCAGCAGTGAAGCATCGGGGACCTACAATGAGCAGTTCTTC
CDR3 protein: CASSEASGTYNEQFF

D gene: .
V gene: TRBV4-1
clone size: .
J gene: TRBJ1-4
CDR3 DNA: TGCGCCAGCAGCCAAGTCACCGGGTATGAAAAACTGTTTTTT
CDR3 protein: CASSQVTGYEKLFF

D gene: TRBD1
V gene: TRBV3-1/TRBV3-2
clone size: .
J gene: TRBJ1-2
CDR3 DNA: TGTGGCCGGGACAGCCCCACTTTGTATGGCTACACCTTC
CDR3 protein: CGRDSPTLYGYTF

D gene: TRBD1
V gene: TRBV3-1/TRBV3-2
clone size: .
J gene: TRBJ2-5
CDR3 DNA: TGTGCCAGCAGCCAATGGACAGGGTATCGGGTCCAAGAGACCCAGTACTTC
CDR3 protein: CASSQWTGYRVQETQYF

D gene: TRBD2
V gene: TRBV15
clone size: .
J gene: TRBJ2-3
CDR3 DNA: TGTGCCACCAGCAGAGAAGGGGTAGCGGGGCCTGATACGCAGTATTTT
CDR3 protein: CATSREGVAGPDTQYF

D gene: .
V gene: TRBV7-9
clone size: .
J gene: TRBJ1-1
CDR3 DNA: TGTGCCAGCAGCTTCGAACCCTGGGGGCAGGACACTGAAGCTTTCTTT
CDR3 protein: CASSFEPWGQDTEAFF

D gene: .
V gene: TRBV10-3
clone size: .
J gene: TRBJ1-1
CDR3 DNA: TGTGCCATCGGGACTCCGGAGAACACTGAAGCTTTCTTT
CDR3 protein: CAIGTPENTEAFF

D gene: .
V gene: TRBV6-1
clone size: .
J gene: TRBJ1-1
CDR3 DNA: TGTGCCAGCAGTGAATCGACCTATGCCGGGACATTGAACACTGAAGCTTTCTTT
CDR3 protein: CASSESTYAGTLNTEAFF

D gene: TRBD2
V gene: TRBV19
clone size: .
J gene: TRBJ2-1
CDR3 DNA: TGTGCCAGTAGTATAGTGGGAGCGGGAGGGAAGAATGAGCAGTTCTTC
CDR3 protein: CASSIVGAGGKNEQFF

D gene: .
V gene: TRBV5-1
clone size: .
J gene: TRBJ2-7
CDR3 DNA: TGCGCCAGCAGCTTGTACCAGGGTAAGAACGAGCAGTACTTC
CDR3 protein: CASSLYQGKNEQYF

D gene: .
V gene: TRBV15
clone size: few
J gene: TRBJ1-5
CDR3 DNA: TGTGCCACCAGCAAAACAGGCAATCAGCCCCAGCATTTT
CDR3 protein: CATSKTGNQPQHF

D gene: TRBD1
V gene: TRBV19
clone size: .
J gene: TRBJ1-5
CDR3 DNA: TGTGCCAGTAGGACGGACAGGGCAAGCAATCAGCCCCAGCATTTT
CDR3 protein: CASRTDRASNQPQHF

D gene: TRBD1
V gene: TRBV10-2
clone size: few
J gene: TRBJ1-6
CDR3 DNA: TGCGCCAGCAGTGATAGACAGGGGGCGAGTTCACCCCTCCACTTT
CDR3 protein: CASSDRQGASSPLHF

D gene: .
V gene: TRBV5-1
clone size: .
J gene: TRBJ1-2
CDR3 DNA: TGCGCCAGCAGCCGGACAAGTTCCGACTATGGCTACACCTTC
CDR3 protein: CASSRTSSDYGYTF

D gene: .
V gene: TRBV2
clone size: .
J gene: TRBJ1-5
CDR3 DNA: TGTGCCAGCAGTGATGATGGGCAGGGCAATCAGCCCCAGCATTTT
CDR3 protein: CASSDDGQGNQPQHF

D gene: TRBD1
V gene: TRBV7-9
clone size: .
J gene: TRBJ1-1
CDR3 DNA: TGTGCAGACAGGGTAGGGGACACTGAAGCTTTCTTT
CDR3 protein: CADRVGDTEAFF

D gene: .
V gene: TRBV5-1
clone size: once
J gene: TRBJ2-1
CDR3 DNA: TGCGCCAGCAGCTTGTTTGGAGTCAAAGGCGATGAGCAGTTCTTC
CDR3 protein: CASSLFGVKGDEQFF

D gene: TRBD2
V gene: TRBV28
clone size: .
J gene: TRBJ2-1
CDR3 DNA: TGTGCCAGCAGTTCTAGCGGGGCTAGCTCCTACAATGAGCAGTTCTTC
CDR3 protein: CASSSSGASSYNEQFF

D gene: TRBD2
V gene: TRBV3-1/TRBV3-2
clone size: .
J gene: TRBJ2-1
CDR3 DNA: TGTGCCAGCAGCCCCGGGGGGGTGCCTCAATTTTGGCAGTTCTTC
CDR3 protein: CASSPGGVPQFWQFF